One sample yielded the 18 T cell receptor beta chains listed below, sequenced in a study of CD8+ T cells in alopecia areata. The treatment here: oral pan-JAK inhibitor, 5-10 mg twice daily. Isolated RNA was reverse transcribed into cDNA used as the sequencing template. Profiling relied on immunoSEQ multiplex PCR, and the TCRdb table lists in-frame clones only, not all of them. The data show 150,000 or so clones, 45% to 65% seen once. Specimen: CD8+ T cells sorted from blood, collected at week 4, from a patient treated with tofacitinib. Receptors originate from a human donor with alopecia areata.

The chain links TRBV30 to TRBJ1-1, with D hard to call. The V gene lost 4 bases and the J gene lost 0 bases, with 6 bases spanning the gap. This CDR3 region has 12 residues. Germline lookup yields CDR1 GTSNPN and CDR2 SVGIG (reference sequence). CDR3 loop: CAWNGVNTEAFF. CDR3 sequence (DNA): TGTGCCTGGAATGGGGTGAACACTGAAGCTTTCTTT.

The sample holds one count of this clone. The chain uses TRBV29-1 and TRBJ2-1; no firm D call. CDR3 length: 11 amino acids. The V end lost 8 bases, the J end lost 6 bases, and 11 bases lay between the germline ends. Per the germline V gene, CDR1 is SQVTM and CDR2 is ANQGSEA. The CDR3 spells CSSLDVNEQFF. DNA for the CDR3: TGCAGCTCTTTGGATGTCAATGAGCAGTTCTTC.

The chain links TRBV27 to TRBJ2-1; D is ambiguous. Germline CDR1 and CDR2: MNHEY and SMNVEV (reference sequence). V lost 3 bases and J 5 bases, leaving 8 bases between the germline ends. The CDR3 is 13 amino acids. CDR3 loop: CASSFVGNNEQFF. The CDR3 coding sequence is TGTGCCAGCAGTTTTGTGGGTAACAATGAGCAGTTCTTC.

This clone was seen a handful of times. V is TRBV7-9 and J is TRBJ1-2; D not certain. The CDR3 has 15 residues. Germline assignment: CDR1 SEHNR and CDR2 FQNEAQ (reference sequence). The ends were cut back, 1 base at V and 0 bases at J, with 9 bases in the middle. Here the CDR3 reads CASSLGSNPNYGYTF. CDR3 nucleotides: TGTGCCAGCAGCTTAGGAAGCAACCCTAACTATGGCTACACCTTC.

This clone showed up just a few times. J is TRBJ2-7 and V is TRBV2; the D gene is possibly TRBD2 (5 bases). Trimming cost V 3 bases and J 0 bases, with 9 bases left between them. Germline loops: CDR1 SNHLY, CDR2 FYNNEI. CDR3 length equals 14 residues. CDR3 nucleotides: TGTGCCAGCAGTGACGGCGGGTTCTCCTACGAGCAGTACTTC. Translation gives CASSDGGFSYEQYF.

The chain is built from TRBV27 and TRBJ1-4, with D possibly TRBD1 on 6 matching bases. V dropped 1 base and J dropped 7 bases, with 16 bases sitting between them. Germline-derived CDR1 and CDR2 are MNHEY and SMNVEV (reference sequence). The CDR3 totals 16 residues. CDR3 residues: CASSLFVDSRREKLFF. CDR3 coding DNA: TGTGCCAGCAGTTTATTTGTGGACAGTAGGCGTGAAAAACTGTTTTTT.

The genes are TRBV7-6 and TRBJ2-5, with TRBD1 matching 9 bases. This CDR3 comprises 16 residues. Per the germline V gene, CDR1 is SGHVS and CDR2 is FNYEAQ. The junction had 12 bases not matched to a gene; V was cut back by 4 bases and J by 6 bases. This CDR3 is CASSSRGTGRGKTQYF. CDR3 DNA: TGTGCCAGCAGCTCCCGAGGGACAGGGAGGGGGAAGACCCAGTACTTC.

V usage is TRBV27 and J usage is TRBJ2-7, with D hard to call. The germline CDR1 and CDR2 sequences are MNHEY and SMNVEV (reference sequence). CDR3 length equals 11 residues. V was clipped by 10 bases and J by 6 bases, with 13 bases between them. CDR3 residues: CATSDWSEQYF. DNA of the CDR3: TGTGCCACCTCAGATTGGTCCGAGCAGTACTTC.

In its sample, this clone was seen a few times. The J gene is TRBJ1-5, the V gene TRBV27; D possibly corresponds to TRBD1 (6 bases). This CDR3 has 14 amino acids. In germline, CDR1 is MNHEY, CDR2 SMNVEV (reference sequence). V was clipped by 6 bases and J by 2 bases, with 11 bases between them. The CDR3 region has the DNA TGTGCCAGCAGCAGGGGCGCGGGCAATCAGCCCCAGCATTTT. Translating gives CASSRGAGNQPQHF.

Details on this clone: Different DNA sequences within this sample yield the same CDR3. This chain's CDR3 is CASSAGGNTGELFF. CDR3 bases: TGTGCCAGCAGTGCGGGGGGCAACACCGGGGAGCTGTTTTTT. This chain joins TRBV9 and TRBJ2-2; 8 bases match TRBD2. The V gene end was trimmed by 5 bases and the J gene end by 2 bases; junction bases not matched to a gene: 2. The V gene's germline CDR1 is SGDLS and CDR2 YYNGEE. CDR3 size: 14 residues. Full variable domain (outside the CDR3, taken from reference TRBV9 and TRBJ2-2): DSGVTQTPKHLITATGQRVTLRCSPRSGDLSVYWYQQSLDQGLQFLIQYYNGEERAKGNILERFSAQQFPDLHSELNLSSLELGDSALYFCASSAGGNTGELFFGEGSRLTVL.

The genes are TRBV5-6 and TRBJ2-1, with 8 positions matching TRBD2. The ends lost 0 bases at V and 3 bases at J; junction bases unmatched: 5. CDR3 length: 16 amino acids. Looked up from germline, CDR1 is SGHDT and CDR2 is YYEEEE. The CDR3 sequence: CASSLEGRGDYNEQFF. The CDR3 nucleotides read TGTGCCAGCAGCTTGGAAGGGCGGGGGGACTACAATGAGCAGTTCTTC.

This clone was seen only a few times. The chain is built from TRBV30 and TRBJ2-1, with TRBD2 matching 8 bases. The V gene's germline CDR1 is GTSNPN and CDR2 SVGIG (reference sequence). J lost 3 bases, V lost 0 bases, and 4 bases had no gene match. The CDR3 is 15 residues long. CDR3 region: CAWSVGGGYYNEQFF. In DNA form, the CDR3 reads TGTGCCTGGAGTGTAGGCGGGGGGTACTACAATGAGCAGTTCTTC. The full variable domain, rest sourced from reference TRBV30 and TRBJ2-1, is SQTIHQWPATLVQPVGSPLSLECTVEGTSNPNLYWYRQAAGRGLQLLFYSVGIGQISSEVPQNLSASRPQDRQFILSSKKLLLSDSGFYLCAWSVGGGYYNEQFFGPGTRLTVL.

The rearrangement uses TRBV11-2 and TRBJ2-1; 7 nucleotides line up with TRBD1. The CDR3 is 15 amino acids. The V gene end was trimmed by 6 bases and the J gene end by 6 bases; junction bases not matched to a gene: 11. From germline, CDR1 is SGHAT and CDR2 FQNNGV. CDR3 nucleotides: TGTGCCAGCAGTCTCGACAGGGCGCCTCGCAATGAGCAGTTCTTC. It is translated as CASSLDRAPRNEQFF.

This clone was counted once. The chain recombines TRBV29-1 with TRBJ2-7; D is unclear. There are 13 residues in the CDR3. In germline, CDR1 is SQVTM, CDR2 ANQGSEA. The ends were cut back, 4 bases at V and 3 bases at J, with 13 bases in the middle. CDR3 DNA: TGCAGCGTTGTAGGGTCGAACGGCTACGAGCAGTACTTC. As protein: CSVVGSNGYEQYF.

The genes are TRBV15 and TRBJ1-6, with D hard to call. The germline V gene has CDR1 LNHNV and CDR2 YYDKDF (reference sequence). V lost 1 base, J lost 10 bases, and 8 bases lay in between. The CDR3 is made up of 13 amino acids. The CDR3 coding sequence is TGTGCCACCAGCAGAGTCCCTCTATCACCCCTCCACTTT. Its protein product is CATSRVPLSPLHF.

Written as DNA, the CDR3 is TGTGCCAGCAGTTACTACCCGGGACAGACCTACGAGCAGTACTTC. Its translation is CASSYYPGQTYEQYF. The J gene is TRBJ2-7, the V gene TRBV6-5; TRBD1 matches 7 bases. This CDR3 spans 15 amino acids. The trim removed 1 base at V and 2 bases at J, leaving 5 bases unmatched. In germline, CDR1 is MNHEY, CDR2 SVGAGI.

The chain has TRBV4-1 and TRBJ2-3; the D is unclear. The germline V gene encodes CDR1 MGHRA and CDR2 YSYEKL. This CDR3 region has 16 residues. V was trimmed by 2 bases and J by 2 bases, leaving 14 bases between them. CDR3 coding DNA: TGCGCCAGCAGCCAATTTACCCTAACAACCACAGATACGCAGTATTTT. The encoded protein is CASSQFTLTTTDTQYF.

Worth noting for this clone: Other DNA sequences in the sample encode the same CDR3. The chain uses TRBV29-1 and TRBJ1-2; D unresolved. Trimming pared 3 bases from V and 2 bases from J, leaving 4 bases between. The CDR3 is 11 residues long. CDR1 and CDR2 (germline): SQVTM, ANQGSEA. This CDR3 is CSVEGNYGYTF. The CDR3 DNA reads as TGCAGCGTTGAGGGGAACTATGGCTACACCTTC.